These T cell receptor beta chains were read from a single sample in a study of blood T cell repertoires in COVID-19. TCRdb keeps only in-frame clones here, not all; method: immunoSEQ multiplex PCR. The sample shows tens of thousands of clones, 89% of them seen only once. The sequencing sample was made of peripheral blood. All receptors derive from a man in his sixties with COVID-19, enrolled during active disease. Each CDR3 is given with its conserved first and last residue. Fields, in order: J gene, clone size, V gene, CDR3 protein. Not every row has a clone size; where given, it reads once, few, many or a size class.

>TRBJ1-5|.|TRBV27
CAVGAPLGNQPQHF
>TRBJ1-1|.|TRBV5-4
CASSYKDSPKNLMAFF
>TRBJ1-1|few|TRBV12-3/TRBV12-4
CASSLGALTEAFF
>TRBJ1-6|.|TRBV6-5
CASRGENNSPLHF
>TRBJ1-2|.|TRBV7-2
CASSTDPGFGYTF
>TRBJ2-2|.|TRBV7-6
CASSPRGGPGGELFF
>TRBJ2-3|.|TRBV6-6
CASSTGLAAFSDTQYF
>TRBJ1-2|.|TRBV7-8
CASSLVGGLHNYGYTF
>TRBJ1-1|.|TRBV25-1
CASSALRTPENTEAFF
>TRBJ1-4|.|TRBV6-5
CASRGQGVEKLFF
>TRBJ2-7|.|TRBV5-6
CASSFAAGGSYEQYF
>TRBJ2-2|.|TRBV9
CASSVDRSNTGELFF
>TRBJ1-1|.|TRBV5-1
CASSPPGGNTEAFF
>TRBJ1-5|.|TRBV19
CASSLTRSGTGEQPQHF
>TRBJ1-2|.|TRBV5-4
CASSLAGQGFVGYTF
>TRBJ1-6|.|TRBV30
CAWSGPTGTASPLHF
>TRBJ1-5|.|TRBV9
CASSVGTANQPQHF
>TRBJ2-5|.|TRBV5-1
CASTASQGVSQETQYF
>TRBJ1-1|.|TRBV7-9
CASSQQVGTEAFF
>TRBJ1-3|once|TRBV2
CASSIHGGATGNTIYF
>TRBJ2-2|.|TRBV6-5
CASSYDSATGELFF
>TRBJ2-1|.|TRBV7-3
CASSSPTGVNEQFF
>TRBJ1-2|.|TRBV5-4
CASSSGTALNYGYTF
>TRBJ2-3|.|TRBV28
CASAFSLAGGDTQYF
>TRBJ2-7|few|TRBV10-2
CASRGLAVAYEQYF
>TRBJ1-2|.|TRBV19
CASSIDHDRGGDGYTF
>TRBJ1-5|.|TRBV28
CASIRDSNQPQHF
>TRBJ2-7|once|TRBV30
CAWSDRGYEQYF
>TRBJ1-1|.|TRBV10-3
CAIMPQGRNTEAFF
>TRBJ1-3|.|TRBV5-1
CASSTGQGGNTIYF
>TRBJ1-2|.|TRBV20-1
CSASSGRGPGYTF
>TRBJ2-5|once|TRBV3-1/TRBV3-2
CASSQQGSHETQYF
>TRBJ2-7|.|TRBV9
CASSVSGTSGYEQYF
>TRBJ1-1|.|TRBV4-3
CASSQDLGNTEAFF
>TRBJ2-1|.|TRBV5-5
CASSLVGFGGNEQFF
>TRBJ1-2|.|TRBV4-2
CASSQDGTAYGYTF
>TRBJ2-5|.|TRBV7-2
CASSLTPPRTGQETQYF
>TRBJ2-5|.|TRBV5-1
CASSRLTGNLETQYF
>TRBJ1-3|.|TRBV6-2/TRBV6-3
CASSSGTGRPGNTIYF
>TRBJ1-2|.|TRBV7-6
CASSLVAGPSYGYTF
>TRBJ2-1|.|TRBV18
CASSPMGERGYNEQFF
>TRBJ2-7|.|TRBV12-2
CASRRPPEEAGTTFQYF
>TRBJ2-2|.|TRBV19
CASSPGGGDTGELFF